This TCR beta chain was recorded in a study of blood T cell repertoires in COVID-19. Data came from immunoSEQ multiplex PCR; TCRdb stores just in-frame clones and leaves some out. The sample has about 190,000 clones; about 88% are singletons. Germline loops: CDR1 SGDLS, CDR2 YYNGEE. This CDR3 is built from 18 residues. With V trimmed by 4 bases and J by 7 bases, 14 bases remained unmatched. The chain couples TRBV9 to TRBJ1-4, with TRBD1 matching 12 bases. The source material was peripheral blood. This receptor was obtained from a human donor in a cohort sampled during active COVID-19. The CDR3 DNA sequence: TGTGCCAGCAGCTCCGCCTCCGGGACAGGGGGCACCTTTGAAAAACTGTTTTTT. Protein sequence: CASSSASGTGGTFEKLFF.